The rows below give T cell receptor beta chains drawn from one sample of a study of identifying expanded T cells in peripheral blood. The table came from immunoSEQ multiplex PCR; TCRdb's copy has only in-frame clones and leaves some out. The table has some 90,000 clones, 70% to 90% seen once. Sequencing was carried out using blood. The receptors come from a person aged 18 to 75 in good health. CDR3s include the opening cysteine and the closing phenylalanine or tryptophan. A D gene is named only where the DNA matches it firmly. Only some rows state a clone size, as once, few, many or a class for expanded clones.

v_call,clone_size,j_call,d_call,cdr3_nt,cdr3_aa
TRBV7-2,.,TRBJ2-4,TRBD1,TGTGCCAGCAGCTCGGACAGGGCGGCCAAAAACATTCAGTACTTC,CASSSDRAAKNIQYF
TRBV2,.,TRBJ1-6,.,TGTGCCAGCAGTGGCATAGTGACATACAGCTTTTCACCCCTCCACTTT,CASSGIVTYSFSPLHF
TRBV7-6,.,TRBJ2-3,.,TGTGCCAGCAGCTTAACCGCACTGGGGCACACAGATACGCAGTATTTT,CASSLTALGHTDTQYF
TRBV19,.,TRBJ2-6,.,TGTGCCAGTACTCGGGACGGAACCTTCTCTGGGGCCAACGTCCTGACTTTC,CASTRDGTFSGANVLTF
TRBV7-9,few,TRBJ1-6,.,TGTGCCAGCGCCTACGAGAGCTCCTATAATTCACCCCTCCACTTT,CASAYESSYNSPLHF
TRBV18,few,TRBJ1-2,.,TGTGCCAGCTCACCCCCCCAGGGTACCGACTATGGCTACACCTTC,CASSPPQGTDYGYTF
TRBV7-2,.,TRBJ1-2,.,TGTGCCAGCAGCTTAGACGGACAGCTGGCGGGCTACACCTTC,CASSLDGQLAGYTF
TRBV6-4,.,TRBJ1-1,TRBD1,TGTGCCAGCAAGATCTCAGGGGGCCGCGGGACTGAAGCTTTCTTT,CASKISGGRGTEAFF
TRBV6-1,.,TRBJ1-6,.,TGTGCCAGCAGTGAAGCGCGAAGGGGCCCACTCTCACCCCTCCACTTT,CASSEARRGPLSPLHF
TRBV6-5,.,TRBJ1-6,.,TGTGCCAGCACCGGGGGGTATAATTCACCCCTCCACTTT,CASTGGYNSPLHF
TRBV19,.,TRBJ1-1,.,TGTGCCAGTAGTATTCGGTACACTGAAGCTTTCTTT,CASSIRYTEAFF
TRBV7-2,once,TRBJ2-3,TRBD1,TGTGCCACCTCCTCCTGGGGGACAGCCACCGTCACAGATACGCAGTATTTT,CATSSWGTATVTDTQYF
TRBV27,once,TRBJ2-7,TRBD1,TGTGCCAGCAGTTTAAAGGGGGCCAGCCTTTACCCTCCCTACGAGCAGTACTTC,CASSLKGASLYPPYEQYF
TRBV2,once,TRBJ1-6,.,TGTGCCAGTATAGGGCTGAATTCACCCCTCCACTTT,CASIGLNSPLHF
TRBV5-1,.,TRBJ2-3,.,TGCGCCAGCAGCTTGTTGGGTCCCGTTTCAGCAGATACGCAGTATTTT,CASSLLGPVSADTQYF
TRBV19,.,TRBJ2-1,.,TGTGCCAGTAGTATTCGGGGAAGTTACGAGCAGTTCTTC,CASSIRGSYEQFF
TRBV2,.,TRBJ2-1,TRBD1,TGTGCCATCTCCCGGGACAGAAGTTACAATGAGCAGTTCTTC,CAISRDRSYNEQFF
TRBV7-2,.,TRBJ2-7,.,TGTGCCAGCAGCTTATATTCAGCCACTTCCTACGAGCAGTACTTC,CASSLYSATSYEQYF
TRBV4-1,.,TRBJ1-5,TRBD1,TGCGCCAGCAGCCAGGGGACAGGGGGCCAGCCCCAGCATTTT,CASSQGTGGQPQHF
TRBV5-5,few,TRBJ1-2,TRBD1,TGTGCCAGCAGCGCCAAGGACAGGGCTAATGGCTACACCTTC,CASSAKDRANGYTF
TRBV6-5,.,TRBJ1-2,.,TGTGCCAGCAGTCTGACCCGACAGTATGGCTACACCTTC,CASSLTRQYGYTF
TRBV19,.,TRBJ2-3,.,TGTGCCAGCAGGGACAATTTAGGGGATATCGAGCAGTATTTT,CASRDNLGDIEQYF
TRBV7-9,once,TRBJ1-3,.,TGTGCCAGCAGCTTGAGCGGGGCAGGATCTGGAAACACCATATATTTT,CASSLSGAGSGNTIYF
TRBV5-6,.,TRBJ2-5,.,TGTGCCAGCAGCTTGGATCTAGACGCAGAGACCCAGTACTTC,CASSLDLDAETQYF
TRBV7-8,.,TRBJ2-1,TRBD1,TGTGCCAGCACAAGACTCCGCATTGGACAGGGACGGAGTTGGAATGAGCAGTTCTTC,CASTRLRIGQGRSWNEQFF
TRBV4-1,.,TRBJ1-1,.,TGCGCCAGCAGCCTCGGACAGACGAACACTGAAGCTTTCTTT,CASSLGQTNTEAFF
TRBV7-8,few,TRBJ2-7,TRBD2,TGTGCCAGCAGCTCTAGCGGTCAAATTGCAGGATACGAGCAGTACTTC,CASSSSGQIAGYEQYF
TRBV6-5,few,TRBJ1-5,.,TGTGCCAGCAGTTACTCCACAGGGAGAGGTCAGCCCCAGCATTTT,CASSYSTGRGQPQHF
TRBV28,.,TRBJ1-1,.,TGTGCCAGCAGTTTGGTGGTCTCTGAAGCTTTCTTT,CASSLVVSEAFF
TRBV4-3,.,TRBJ2-4,TRBD1,TGCGCCAGCAGCCAAGGGACAGGATTAGCCAAAAACATTCAGTACTTC,CASSQGTGLAKNIQYF
TRBV5-1,once,TRBJ1-2,TRBD1,TGCGCCAGTCGGAAAACTGCCGGGACAGGGGTCTATGGCTACACCTTC,CASRKTAGTGVYGYTF
TRBV13,.,TRBJ1-2,.,TGTGCCAGCAGCGCCCGGAGGTGGGGTGTCCCCCCAGCTAACTATGGCTACACCTTC,CASSARRWGVPPANYGYTF
TRBV6-1,.,TRBJ1-2,.,TGTGCCAGCAGTGAAGATGGATACTTATATGGCTACACCTTC,CASSEDGYLYGYTF
TRBV19,.,TRBJ2-3,TRBD2,TGTGCCAGTGGGGGGGGACCCACAGATACGCAGTATTTT,CASGGGPTDTQYF
TRBV14,.,TRBJ1-1,TRBD1,TGTGCCAGCCGACAGGGGTTGGACACTGAAGCCTTCTTT,CASRQGLDTEAFF
TRBV7-8,once,TRBJ2-1,.,TGTGCCAGCAGCTTACTCCGGACAGCCTACAATGAGCAGTTCTTC,CASSLLRTAYNEQFF
TRBV7-9,.,TRBJ2-7,.,TGTGCCAGCAGCCCGGCCCGAGGAGTCTACGAGCAGTACTTC,CASSPARGVYEQYF
TRBV5-1,.,TRBJ2-3,.,TGCGCCAGCAGCCGCGGGGTAGTAAGGGCAGGAACAGATACGCAGTATTTT,CASSRGVVRAGTDTQYF
TRBV11-3,.,TRBJ2-7,.,TGTGCCAGCAGCTTAGAGGCCGCCGGGGTCCCCTGGCTCTACGAGCAGTACTTC,CASSLEAAGVPWLYEQYF
TRBV14,.,TRBJ1-6,.,TGTGCCAGCAGCCAAGTATCCAGTTCACCCCTCCACTTT,CASSQVSSSPLHF
TRBV11-2,.,TRBJ2-3,.,TGTGCCAGCAGCTTAATGGCAGGGTTGGATACGCAGTATTTT,CASSLMAGLDTQYF
TRBV9,.,TRBJ1-4,.,TGTGCCAGCAGCGCCTACGGGTCGGCTAATGAAAAACTGTTTTTT,CASSAYGSANEKLFF
TRBV4-3,.,TRBJ1-2,.,TGCGCCAGCAGCCAAGATCTGGGTAACTATGGCTACACCTTC,CASSQDLGNYGYTF
TRBV6-6,.,TRBJ1-1,.,TGTGCCAGCAGTCCCGGTGACACTGAAGCTTTCTTT,CASSPGDTEAFF
TRBV11-2,.,TRBJ1-2,.,TGTGCCAGCAGCTTAGTCGCCCGGGGGGATGGCTACACCTTC,CASSLVARGDGYTF
TRBV4-3,.,TRBJ1-1,.,TGCGCCAGCAGCCAAGCCCTCATGAACACTGAAGCTTTCTTT,CASSQALMNTEAFF